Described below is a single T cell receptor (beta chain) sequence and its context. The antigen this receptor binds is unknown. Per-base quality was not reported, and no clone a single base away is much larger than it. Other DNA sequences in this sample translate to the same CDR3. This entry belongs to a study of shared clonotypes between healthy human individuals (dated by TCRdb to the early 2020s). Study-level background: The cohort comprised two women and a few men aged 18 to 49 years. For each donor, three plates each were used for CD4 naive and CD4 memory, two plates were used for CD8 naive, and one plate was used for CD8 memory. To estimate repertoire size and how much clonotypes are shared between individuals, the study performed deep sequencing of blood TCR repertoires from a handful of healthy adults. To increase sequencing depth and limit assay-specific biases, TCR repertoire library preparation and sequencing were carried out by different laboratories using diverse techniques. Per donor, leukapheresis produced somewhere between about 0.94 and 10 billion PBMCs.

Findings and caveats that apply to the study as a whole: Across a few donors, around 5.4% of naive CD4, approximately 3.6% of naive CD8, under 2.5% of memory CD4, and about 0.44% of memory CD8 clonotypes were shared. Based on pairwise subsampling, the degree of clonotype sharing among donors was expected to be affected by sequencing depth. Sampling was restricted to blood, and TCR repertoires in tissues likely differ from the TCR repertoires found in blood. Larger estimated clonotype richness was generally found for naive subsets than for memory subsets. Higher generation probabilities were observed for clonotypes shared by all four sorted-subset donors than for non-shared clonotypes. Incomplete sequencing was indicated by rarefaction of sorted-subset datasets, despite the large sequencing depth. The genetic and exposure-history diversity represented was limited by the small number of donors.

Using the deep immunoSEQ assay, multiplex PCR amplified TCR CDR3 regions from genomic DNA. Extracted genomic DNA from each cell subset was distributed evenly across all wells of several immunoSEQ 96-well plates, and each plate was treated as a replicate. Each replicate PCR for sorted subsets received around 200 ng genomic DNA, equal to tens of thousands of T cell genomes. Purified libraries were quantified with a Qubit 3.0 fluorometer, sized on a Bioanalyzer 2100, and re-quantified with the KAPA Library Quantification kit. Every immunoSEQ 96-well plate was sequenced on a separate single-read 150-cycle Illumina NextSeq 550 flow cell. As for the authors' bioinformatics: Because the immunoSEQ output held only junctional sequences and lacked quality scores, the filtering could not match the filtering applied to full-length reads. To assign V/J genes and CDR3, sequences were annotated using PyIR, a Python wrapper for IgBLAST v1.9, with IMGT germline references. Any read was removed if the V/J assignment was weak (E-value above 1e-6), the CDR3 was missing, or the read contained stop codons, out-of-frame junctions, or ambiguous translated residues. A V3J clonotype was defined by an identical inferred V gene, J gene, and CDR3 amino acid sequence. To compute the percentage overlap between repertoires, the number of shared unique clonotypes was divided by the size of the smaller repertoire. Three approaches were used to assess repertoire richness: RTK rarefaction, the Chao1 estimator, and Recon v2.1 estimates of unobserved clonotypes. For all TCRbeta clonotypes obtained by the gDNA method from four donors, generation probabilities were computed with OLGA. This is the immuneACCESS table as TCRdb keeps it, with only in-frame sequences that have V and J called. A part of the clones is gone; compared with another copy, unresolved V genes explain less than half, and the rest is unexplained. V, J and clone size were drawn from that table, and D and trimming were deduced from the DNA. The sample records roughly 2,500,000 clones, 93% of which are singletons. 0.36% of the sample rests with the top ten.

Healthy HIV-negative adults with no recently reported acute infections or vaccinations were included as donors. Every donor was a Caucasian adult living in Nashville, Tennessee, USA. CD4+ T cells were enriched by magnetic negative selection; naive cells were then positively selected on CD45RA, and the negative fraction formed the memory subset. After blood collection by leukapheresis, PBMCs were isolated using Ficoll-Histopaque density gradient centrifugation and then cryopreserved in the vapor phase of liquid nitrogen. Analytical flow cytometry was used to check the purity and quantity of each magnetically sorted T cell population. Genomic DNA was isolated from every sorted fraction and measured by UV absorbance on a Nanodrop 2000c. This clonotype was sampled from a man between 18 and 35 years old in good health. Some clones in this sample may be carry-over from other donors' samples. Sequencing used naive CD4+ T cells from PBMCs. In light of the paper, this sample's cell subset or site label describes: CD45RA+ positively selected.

The DNA sequence follows: TGTGCCAGCAGCCGACGCTCCCAAGAGACCCAGTACTTC. Translated, this gives CASSRRSQETQYF. The sequence links TRBV7-3 to TRBJ2-5; there is no confident call for the D gene. Counted from cysteine to phenylalanine, this CDR3 has 13 amino acids. Of the read, only the CDR3 DNA is kept; its 39 bases are in frame from base 1. In the germline V gene, CDR1 corresponds to SGHTA and CDR2 to FQGTGA. V is reduced by 5 bases and J by 1 base, leaving a spacing of 8 bases between them.